This T cell receptor beta chain was captured by sequencing in a study of CD8+ T cells in alopecia areata. Extraction of RNA preceded its reverse transcription into cDNA, which served as the sequencing template. The assay was immunoSEQ multiplex PCR, and TCRdb's table has in-frame clones only and misses some. This table holds around 120,000 clones, 35% to 45% found once. The germline gives CDR1 SGHNT, CDR2 YENEEA. The V gene lost 6 bases and the J gene lost 4 bases, with 18 bases spanning the gap. The CDR3 spans 15 residues. The V and J genes are TRBV11-3 and TRBJ2-5; D may be TRBD1 or TRBD2 (5 bases each). The sample consisted of CD4+ T cells sorted from blood. The TCR was taken from a human donor with alopecia areata. This CDR3 is CASSSLGTVGETQYF. The CDR3 DNA reads as TGTGCCAGCAGTTCGCTAGGGACGGTTGGAGAGACCCAGTACTTC.